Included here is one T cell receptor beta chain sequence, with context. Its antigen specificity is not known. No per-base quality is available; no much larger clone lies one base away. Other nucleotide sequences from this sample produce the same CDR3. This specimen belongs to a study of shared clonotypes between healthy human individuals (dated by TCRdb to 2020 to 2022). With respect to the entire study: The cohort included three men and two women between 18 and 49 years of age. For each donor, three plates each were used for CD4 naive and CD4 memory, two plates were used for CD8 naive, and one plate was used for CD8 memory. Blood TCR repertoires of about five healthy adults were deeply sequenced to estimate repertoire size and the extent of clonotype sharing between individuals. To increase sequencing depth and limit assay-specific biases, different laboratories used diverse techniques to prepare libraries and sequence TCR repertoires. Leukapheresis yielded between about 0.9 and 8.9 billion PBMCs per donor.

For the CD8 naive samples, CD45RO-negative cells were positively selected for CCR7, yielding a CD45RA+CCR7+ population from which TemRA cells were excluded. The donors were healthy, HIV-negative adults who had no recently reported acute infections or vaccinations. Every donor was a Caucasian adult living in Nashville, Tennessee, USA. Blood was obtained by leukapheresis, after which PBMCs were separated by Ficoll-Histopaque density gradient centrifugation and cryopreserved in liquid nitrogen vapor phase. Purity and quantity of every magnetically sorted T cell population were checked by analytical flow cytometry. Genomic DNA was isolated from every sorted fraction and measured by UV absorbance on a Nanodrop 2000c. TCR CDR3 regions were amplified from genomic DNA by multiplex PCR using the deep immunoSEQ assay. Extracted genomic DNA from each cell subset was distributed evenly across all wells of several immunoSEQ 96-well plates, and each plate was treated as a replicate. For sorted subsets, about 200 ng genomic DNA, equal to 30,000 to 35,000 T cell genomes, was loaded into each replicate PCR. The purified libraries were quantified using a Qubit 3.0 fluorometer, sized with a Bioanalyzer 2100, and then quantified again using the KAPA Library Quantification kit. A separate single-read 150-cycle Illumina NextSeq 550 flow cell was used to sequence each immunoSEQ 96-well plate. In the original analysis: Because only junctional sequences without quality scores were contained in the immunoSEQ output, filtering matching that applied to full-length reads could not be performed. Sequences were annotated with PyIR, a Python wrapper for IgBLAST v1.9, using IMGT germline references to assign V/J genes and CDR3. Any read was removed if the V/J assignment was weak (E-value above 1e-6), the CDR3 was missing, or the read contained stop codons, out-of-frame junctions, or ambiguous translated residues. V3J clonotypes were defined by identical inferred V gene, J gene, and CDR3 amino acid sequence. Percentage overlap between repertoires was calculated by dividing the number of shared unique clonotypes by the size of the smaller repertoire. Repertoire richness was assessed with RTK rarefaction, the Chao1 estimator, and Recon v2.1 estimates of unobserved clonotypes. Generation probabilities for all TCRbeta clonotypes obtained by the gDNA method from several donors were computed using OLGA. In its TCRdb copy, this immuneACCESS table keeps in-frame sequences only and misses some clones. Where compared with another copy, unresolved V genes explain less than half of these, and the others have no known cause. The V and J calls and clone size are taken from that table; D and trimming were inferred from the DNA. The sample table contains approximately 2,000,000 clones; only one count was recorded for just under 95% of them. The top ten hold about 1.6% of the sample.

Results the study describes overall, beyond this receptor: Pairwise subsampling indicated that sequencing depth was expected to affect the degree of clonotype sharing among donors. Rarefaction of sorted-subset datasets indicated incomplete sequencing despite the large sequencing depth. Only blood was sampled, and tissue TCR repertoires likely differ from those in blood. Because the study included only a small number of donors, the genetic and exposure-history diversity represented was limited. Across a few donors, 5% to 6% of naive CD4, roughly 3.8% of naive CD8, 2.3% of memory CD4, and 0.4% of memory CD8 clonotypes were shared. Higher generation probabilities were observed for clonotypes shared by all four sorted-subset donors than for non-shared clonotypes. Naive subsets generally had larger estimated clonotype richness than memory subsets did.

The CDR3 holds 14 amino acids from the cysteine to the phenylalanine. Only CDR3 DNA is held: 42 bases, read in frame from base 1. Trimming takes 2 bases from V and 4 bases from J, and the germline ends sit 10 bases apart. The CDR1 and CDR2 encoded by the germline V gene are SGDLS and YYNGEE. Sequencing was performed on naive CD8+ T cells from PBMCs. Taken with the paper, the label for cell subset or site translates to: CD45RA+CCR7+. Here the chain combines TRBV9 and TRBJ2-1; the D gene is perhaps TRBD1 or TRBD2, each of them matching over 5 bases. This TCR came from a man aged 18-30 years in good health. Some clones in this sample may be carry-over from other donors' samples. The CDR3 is CASSVEGPYNEQFF. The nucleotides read TGTGCCAGCAGCGTCGAGGGACCTTACAATGAGCAGTTCTTC.